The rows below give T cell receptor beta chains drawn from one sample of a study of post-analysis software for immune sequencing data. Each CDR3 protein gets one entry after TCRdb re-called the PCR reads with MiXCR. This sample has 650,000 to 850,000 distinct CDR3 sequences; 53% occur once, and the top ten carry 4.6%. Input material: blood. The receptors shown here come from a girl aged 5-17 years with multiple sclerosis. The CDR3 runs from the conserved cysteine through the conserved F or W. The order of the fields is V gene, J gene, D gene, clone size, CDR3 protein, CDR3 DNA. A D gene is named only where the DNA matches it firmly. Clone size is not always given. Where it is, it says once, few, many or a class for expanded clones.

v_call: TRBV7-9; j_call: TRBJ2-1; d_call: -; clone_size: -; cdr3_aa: CASSLPGDEQFF; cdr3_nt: TGTGCCAGCAGCTTACCCGGAGATGAGCAGTTCTTC
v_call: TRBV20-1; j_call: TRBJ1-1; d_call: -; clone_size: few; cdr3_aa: CSASVTVMNTEAFF; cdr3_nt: TGCAGTGCTAGTGTCACAGTCATGAACACTGAAGCTTTCTTT
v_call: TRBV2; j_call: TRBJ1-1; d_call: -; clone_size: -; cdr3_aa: CASSEEGFSPEAFF; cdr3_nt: TGTGCCAGCAGTGAAGAAGGTTTTAGTCCTGAAGCCTTCTTT
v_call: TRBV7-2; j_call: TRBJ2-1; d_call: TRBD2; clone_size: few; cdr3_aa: CASSFLAGWTYNEQFF; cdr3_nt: TGTGCCAGCAGCTTTCTAGCGGGTTGGACCTACAATGAGCAGTTCTTC
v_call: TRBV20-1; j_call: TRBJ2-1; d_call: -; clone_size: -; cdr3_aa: CSAREPLGGQRGPYNEQFF; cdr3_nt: TGCAGTGCTAGAGAGCCCCTAGGGGGGCAGCGGGGCCCCTACAATGAGCAGTTCTTC
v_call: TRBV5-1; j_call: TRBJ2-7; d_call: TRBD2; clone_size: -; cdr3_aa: CASSLEGLADEQYF; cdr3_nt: TGCGCCAGCAGCTTGGAAGGACTAGCGGACGAGCAGTACTTC
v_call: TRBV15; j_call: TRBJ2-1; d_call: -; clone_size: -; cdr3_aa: CATSRSPDEQFF; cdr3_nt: TGTGCCACCAGCAGAAGTCCTGATGAGCAGTTCTTC
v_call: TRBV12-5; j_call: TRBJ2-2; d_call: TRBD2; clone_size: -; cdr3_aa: CASGPGLAGTGELFF; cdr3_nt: TGTGCTAGTGGACCGGGACTAGCGGGGACCGGGGAGCTGTTTTTT
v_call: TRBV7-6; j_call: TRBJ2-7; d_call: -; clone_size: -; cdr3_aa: CASSLGPRTLEQYF; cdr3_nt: TGTGCCAGCAGCTTAGGCCCCCGGACGCTCGAGCAGTACTTC
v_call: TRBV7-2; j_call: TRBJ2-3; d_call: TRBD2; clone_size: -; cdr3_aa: CASTLGERDTDTQYF; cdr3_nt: TGTGCCAGCACCCTAGGGGAGCGGGACACAGATACGCAGTATTTT
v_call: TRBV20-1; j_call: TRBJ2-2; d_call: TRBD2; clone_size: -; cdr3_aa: CSATGLAGGPTGELFF; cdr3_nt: TGCAGTGCCACAGGACTAGCGGGAGGCCCCACCGGGGAGCTGTTTTTT
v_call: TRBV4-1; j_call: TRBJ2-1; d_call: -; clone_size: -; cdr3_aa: CASSQETQVGDEQFF; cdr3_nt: TGCGCCAGCAGCCAAGAAACGCAGGTTGGAGATGAGCAGTTCTTC
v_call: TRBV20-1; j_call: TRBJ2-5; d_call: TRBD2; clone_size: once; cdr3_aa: CSARRPSGGLETQYF; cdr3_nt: TGCAGTGCTAGAAGGCCTAGCGGGGGTCTGGAGACCCAGTACTTC
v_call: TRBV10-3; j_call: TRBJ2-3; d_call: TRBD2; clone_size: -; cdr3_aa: CAISAQTSGRAFTDTQYF; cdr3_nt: TGTGCCATCAGTGCCCAGACTAGCGGGAGGGCCTTCACAGATACGCAGTATTTT
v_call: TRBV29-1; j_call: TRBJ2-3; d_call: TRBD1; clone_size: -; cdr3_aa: CSVEGQGARTDTQYF; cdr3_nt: TGCAGCGTGGAGGGACAGGGGGCTCGGACAGATACGCAGTATTTT
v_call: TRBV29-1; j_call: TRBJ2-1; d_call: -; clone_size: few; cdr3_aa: CSPGVGDEQFF; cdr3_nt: TGCAGCCCTGGAGTCGGCGATGAGCAGTTCTTC
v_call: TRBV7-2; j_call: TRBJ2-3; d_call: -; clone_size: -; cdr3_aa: CASSLGDRRIGSGTQYF; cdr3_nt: TGTGCCAGCAGCTTAGGGGATCGGCGGATAGGTTCGGGTACGCAGTATTTT
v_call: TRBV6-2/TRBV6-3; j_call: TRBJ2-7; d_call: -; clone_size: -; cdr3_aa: CASSPDLRGEQYF; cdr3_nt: TGTGCCAGCAGTCCAGACCTGAGGGGCGAGCAGTACTTC